The T cell receptor beta chain under discussion was sequenced for a study of cytomegalovirus exposure and HLA in healthy donors. Study-wide results and caveats: Across HLA loci, a later analysis found differing TCR association rates, with DRB1 most and HLA-C fewest. As was reported, the classifier diagnosed cytomegalovirus status with high specificity and sensitivity.

Trimming shortened V by 4 bases and J by 8 bases, and 14 bases separated the two germline ends. From germline, CDR1 is SNHLY and CDR2 FYNNEI. The CDR3 spans 14 residues. This PCR relied on a set of 60 Vbeta primers and 13 Jbeta primers. The repertoire was sequenced with immunoSEQ multiplex PCR; TCRdb's copy has only in-frame clones and lacks some. This sample has about 170,000 clones; around 85% occur once, and the top ten carry 1%. Worth noting for this clone: The antigen is not known.

This sequence joins TRBV2 and TRBJ1-4; maybe TRBD1 (5 bases). Material: PBMCs. This receptor was taken from a boy aged 2 to 9 in good health and CMV-seronegative. The CDR3 sequence: CASSAGRVEEKLFF. The CDR3 DNA follows: TGTGCCAGCAGTGCGGGCAGGGTGGAGGAAAAACTGTTTTTT.